Listed here are 30 T cell receptor beta chains from one sample, sequenced in a study of T cells in Graves' hyperthyroidism and ophthalmopathy. TCR beta CDR3 regions were amplified from RNA transcripts. Researchers ran a first-round RT-PCR on the TCR CDR3 using the HTBI primer set. Via MiXCR, TCRdb re-called the multiplex PCR reads, giving one row per CDR3 protein. The profile shows some 510,000 distinct CDR3 sequences, around 20% of them singletons. The source material was blood. The receptors here all came from a man between 18 and 35 years old with Graves' hyperthyroidism.

This clonotype was observed many times. This chain joins TRBV13 and TRBJ1-1, with 9 bases fitting TRBD1. The CDR3 spans 14 residues. The germline CDR1 and CDR2 sequences are PRHDT and FYEKMQ (reference sequence). V lost 4 bases, J lost 3 bases, and 3 bases stayed unmatched. The chain's CDR3 is CASSSRDRDTEAFF. CDR3 DNA: TGTGCCAGCAGCTCCCGGGACAGGGACACTGAAGCTTTCTTT.

This clonotype has at least ten counts. The gene calls are TRBV6-1 and TRBJ2-7; a weak D match, TRBD2 (6 bases). Germline CDR1 and CDR2: MNHNS and SASEGT. Trimming took off 8 bases at V and 1 base at J, with 12 bases between the two ends. The CDR3 length is 13 residues. The CDR3 DNA reads TGTGCCAGCCCTGCGGGGCCGTCCTACGAGCAGTACTTC. Encoded protein: CASPAGPSYEQYF.

In this sample, this clonotype turned up many times. V is TRBV6-5 and J is TRBJ2-5; 11 bases fit TRBD2. V lost 7 bases to trimming and J lost 2 bases; unmatched junction nucleotides: 9. This CDR3 is 16 amino acids long. CDR1 MNHEY and CDR2 SVGAGI come from the germline V gene. The CDR3 DNA reads TGTGCCAGCACCAGAGGCCTAGCGGGGGGACAAGAGACCCAGTACTTC. Protein sequence: CASTRGLAGGQETQYF.

This clonotype was recorded many times. The genes are TRBV30 and TRBJ1-1; 7 bases match TRBD1. Germline V CDR1 and CDR2: GTSNPN, SVGIG (reference sequence). After removal of 2 bases from V and 3 bases from J, the junction contained 12 bases not matched to a gene. The CDR3 is 16 amino acids. The CDR3 loop reads CAWSTADRESYTEAFF. CDR3 DNA: TGTGCCTGGAGTACCGCCGACAGGGAAAGTTACACTGAAGCTTTCTTT.

This clonotype was counted at least ten times. This sequence joins TRBV24-1 and TRBJ1-5, with a weak D call TRBD1 (6 bases). The CDR3 has 16 amino acids. The germline CDR1 and CDR2 sequences are KGHDR and SFDVKD. The germline V and J ends were trimmed by 3 bases and 4 bases, with 15 bases remaining between them. The CDR3 loop is CATSDPGQSPNQPQHF. DNA for the CDR3: TGTGCCACCAGTGATCCCGGACAGTCCCCGAATCAGCCCCAGCATTTT.

This clonotype was seen ten or more times. The chain uses TRBV28 and TRBJ1-2, with D possibly TRBD1 on 5 matching bases. The V end lost 5 bases, the J end lost 4 bases, and 8 bases lay between the germline ends. The germline gives CDR1 MDHEN, CDR2 SYDVKM. This CDR3 has 12 amino acids. The CDR3 bases are TGTGCCAGCAGTCAGGGTCCCTATGGCTACACCTTC. Protein: CASSQGPYGYTF.

This clonotype was counted many times. The chain recombines TRBV4-1 with TRBJ2-2, with D possibly TRBD2 on 5 matching bases. The CDR3 contains 17 residues. The V and J ends lost 4 bases and 5 bases respectively, with 20 bases between them. Germline V CDR1 and CDR2: MGHRA, YSYEKL. In DNA form, the CDR3 reads TGCGCCAGCAGCCGGGATCGGGGAGCAAGCGTGACCGGGGAGCTGTTTTTT. Amino acid sequence: CASSRDRGASVTGELFF.

The gene calls are TRBV6-1 and TRBJ1-2; TRBD1 agrees at 7 bases. The CDR3 runs to 15 residues. The V segment lost 3 bases and the J segment 2 bases; nucleotides outside the gene matches: 6. CDR1 and CDR2 (germline): MNHNS, SASEGT. This chain's CDR3 is CASSEAEGGNYGYTF. The CDR3, as DNA: TGTGCCAGCAGTGAGGCGGAAGGGGGCAACTATGGCTACACCTTC.

Details on this clonotype: One end of the junction fails to match germline, which may point to a read error. CDR3: CASSSGLAGPQETQYF. In DNA, the CDR3 is TGTGCCAGCAGTTCTGGACTAGCGGGGCCCCAAGAGACCCAGTACTTT. The chain employs TRBV12-3 or TRBV12-4 and TRBJ2-5; TRBD2 matches 12 bases. This CDR3 spans 16 amino acids.

In this sample, this clonotype turned up many times. This chain uses TRBV19 with TRBJ2-2, with D maybe TRBD1 (5 bases). The CDR3 has 16 amino acids. CDR1 is LNHDA and CDR2 is SQIVND in the germline V gene (reference sequence). Trimming removed 2 bases from V and 0 bases from J, with 10 bases in between. CDR3: CASSISRTTNTGELFF. The CDR3, as DNA: TGTGCCAGTAGTATATCCCGGACAACGAACACCGGGGAGCTGTTTTTT.

The rearrangement joins TRBV13 to TRBJ2-5; TRBD2 matches 13 bases. V shed 5 bases and J 13 bases; nucleotides not matched to a gene: 4. Per germline, CDR1 PRHDT and CDR2 FYEKMQ (reference sequence). This CDR3 is 12 amino acids long. In DNA, the CDR3 is TGTGCCAGCAGCCCAGGACTAGCGGGGGTGTACTTC. Encoded protein: CASSPGLAGVYF.

This clonotype came up a few times. The genes are TRBV13 and TRBJ1-2, with D unresolved. Germline CDR1 PRHDT, CDR2 FYEKMQ (reference sequence). CDR3 length: 14 amino acids. Trimming left V 5 bases short and J 4 bases short, with 14 bases between. CDR3 DNA sequence: TGTGCCAGCAGCCCCCGGATAGAGCCCTATGGCTACACCTTC. This codes for CASSPRIEPYGYTF.

This clonotype appeared many times. The CDR3 bases are TGTGCCACCAGCAGAGAGGATTTGACAGCGGTTGTCTCTGGGGCCAACGTCCTGACTTTC. Translation: CATSREDLTAVVSGANVLTF. This chain connects TRBV15 to TRBJ2-6, with D perhaps given as TRBD1 or TRBD2 (5 bases each). Trimming took off 0 bases at V and 0 bases at J, with 18 bases between the two ends. Germline V lookup: CDR1 LNHNV, CDR2 YYDKDF (reference sequence). The CDR3 loop spans 20 amino acids.

This clonotype has at least ten counts. The rearrangement joins TRBV28 to TRBJ1-5; D is perhaps TRBD1 (5 bases). CDR1 MDHEN and CDR2 SYDVKM come from the germline V gene. There are 14 residues in the CDR3. V dropped 4 bases and J dropped 0 bases, with 7 bases sitting between them. The CDR3 DNA sequence: TGTGCCAGCAGTTGGGGGTATAGCAATCAGCCCCAGCATTTT. Its translation is CASSWGYSNQPQHF.

The gene calls are TRBV19 and TRBJ1-1, with TRBD1 matching over 8 bases. With 6 bases clipped from V and 3 bases from J, the junction kept 9 bases outside the gene matches. Germline V gene data show CDR1 as LNHDA and CDR2 as SQIVND (reference sequence). The CDR3 loop spans 15 amino acids. This CDR3 reads CASSHRGNRDTEAFF. DNA of the CDR3: TGTGCCAGTAGCCACAGGGGGAATAGGGACACTGAAGCTTTCTTT.

This clonotype was recorded many times. V is TRBV5-1 and J is TRBJ1-2; a possible D gene is TRBD1 (5 bases). From germline, CDR1 is SGHRS and CDR2 YFSETQ. The CDR3 contains 16 residues. Trimming removed 4 bases at V and 7 bases at J, with 23 bases between. The CDR3 is CASSTGTAHSPGGYTF. In nucleotides, the CDR3 is TGCGCCAGCAGCACTGGGACCGCTCATTCACCGGGTGGCTACACCTTC.

The rearrangement joins TRBV29-1 to TRBJ2-7; tentatively, D is TRBD1 or TRBD2 (5 bases each). V gave up 6 bases and J gave up 7 bases, with 19 bases separating them. CDR1 is SQVTM and CDR2 is ANQGSEA in the germline V gene. This CDR3 is built from 13 residues. DNA of the CDR3: TGCAGCGTCGAGGGGATTTCTCCTCGTGAGCAGTACTTC. Protein product: CSVEGISPREQYF.

This clonotype was observed a handful of times. A much larger clone differs from this one at a single base, so this may be a read error. This sequence joins TRBV11-2 and TRBJ2-5; D gene ambiguous. The V gene lost 2 bases and the J gene lost 5 bases, with 21 bases spanning the gap. This CDR3 is 17 amino acids long. CDR1 and CDR2 (germline): SGHAT, FQNNGV. The CDR3 reads CASSLCPTSFGRETQYF. DNA of the CDR3: TGTGCCAGCAGCTTATGCCCCACTTCCTTCGGACGGGAGACCCAGTACTTC.

This clonotype was observed a few times. The V call is TRBV13, the J call TRBJ1-1; tentative D call: TRBD1 (6 bases). CDR3 length: 16 amino acids. CDR1 PRHDT and CDR2 FYEKMQ come from the germline V gene (reference sequence). V lost 1 base to trimming and J lost 5 bases, with 17 bases between them. This CDR3 reads CASSLEPGWGRTEAFF. DNA for the CDR3: TGTGCCAGCAGCTTAGAACCGGGATGGGGGCGGACTGAAGCTTTCTTT.

This clonotype has ten or more counts. One end of the junction fails to match germline, which may point to a read error. The rearrangement uses TRBV15 and TRBJ2-4; 13 bases map to TRBD2. Germline V lookup: CDR1 LNHNV, CDR2 YYDKDF (reference sequence). The CDR3 length is 17 residues. CDR3 protein: CATSRTTSGGEGGIKYF. CDR3 nucleotide sequence: TGTGCCACCAGCAGAACCACTAGCGGGGGGGAAGGGGGCATTAAGTACTTC.

This clonotype was seen many times. The V gene is TRBV28, the J gene TRBJ2-7; possibly TRBD1 for D (5 bases). This CDR3 is 18 amino acids long. With 3 bases removed from V and 3 bases from J, the gap between germline ends came to 24 bases. The germline gives CDR1 MDHEN, CDR2 SYDVKM. The CDR3 DNA is TGTGCCAGCAGTTTTTCCCCCGACAGCCCCTTAGGTATCTACGAGCAGTACTTC. Amino acid sequence: CASSFSPDSPLGIYEQYF.

This chain links TRBV6-1 with TRBJ2-5; 10 positions match TRBD2. The CDR3 runs to 13 residues. The V gene's germline CDR1 is MNHNS and CDR2 SASEGT. Trimming cost V 8 bases and J 4 bases; bases outside gene matches: 4. This CDR3 is CASGVAGGETQYF. The CDR3 DNA sequence: TGTGCCAGCGGAGTAGCGGGAGGAGAGACCCAGTACTTC.

V usage is TRBV3-1 and J usage is TRBJ2-2; D remains ambiguous. CDR1 and CDR2 from the germline V gene are LGHDT and YNNKEL (reference sequence). This CDR3 is 13 amino acids long. Trimming removed 0 bases from V and 7 bases from J, with 6 bases in between. For the CDR3, the DNA is TGTGCCAGCAGCCAAGATCTCGGCGGGGAGCTGTTTTTT. Translating it yields CASSQDLGGELFF.

This clonotype was counted a single time. This chain connects TRBV30 to TRBJ2-5; D might be TRBD2 (5 bases). Germline CDR1 reads GTSNPN; CDR2 reads SVGIG (reference sequence). Trimming cost V 5 bases and J 4 bases, with 14 bases left between them. CDR3 length: 13 residues. CDR3 sequence reads: CAWEGQTGETQYF. The CDR3, as DNA: TGTGCCTGGGAGGGCCAGACGGGAGAGACCCAGTACTTC.

This clonotype was seen a handful of times. A read error may be the cause here, since a much bigger clone is one base away. The V call is TRBV19, the J call TRBJ1-1; D unclear. Germline V CDR1 and CDR2: LNHDA, SQIVND (reference sequence). The CDR3 consists of 12 residues. CDR3 residues: CACSNRNTEAFF. In DNA form, the CDR3 reads TGTGCCTGTAGTAATCGAAACACTGAAGCTTTCTTT.

This clonotype was seen just once. V usage is TRBV12-3 or TRBV12-4 and J usage is TRBJ2-2, with unresolved D. This CDR3 comprises 14 residues. Trimming stripped 6 bases from V and 5 bases from J, with 13 bases between. The CDR3: CASSPSRKTGELFF. In DNA, the CDR3 is TGTGCCAGCAGCCCAAGCAGAAAAACCGGGGAGCTGTTTTTT.

The rearrangement uses TRBV5-1 and TRBJ2-2, with unresolved D. The CDR3 consists of 17 residues. Trimming shortened V by 0 bases and J by 4 bases, and 16 bases separated the two germline ends. From germline, CDR1 is SGHRS and CDR2 YFSETQ. In DNA, the CDR3 is TGCGCCAGCAGCTTGGCCGGGCCCCGATCGGGCACCGGGGAGCTGTTTTTT. Protein sequence: CASSLAGPRSGTGELFF.

The gene calls are TRBV28 and TRBJ1-1, with D tentatively TRBD1 (6 bases). This CDR3 contains 14 residues. The V gene's germline CDR1 is MDHEN and CDR2 SYDVKM. With 4 bases removed from V and 6 bases from J, the gap between germline ends came to 15 bases. The CDR3 loop reads CASSSSPGGAEAFF. In DNA form, the CDR3 reads TGTGCCAGCAGTTCCTCCCCTGGGGGCGCTGAAGCTTTCTTT.

Many counts were recorded for this clonotype. V and J are TRBV7-9 and TRBJ1-3, with D hard to call. Germline V lookup: CDR1 SEHNR, CDR2 FQNEAQ (reference sequence). This CDR3 contains 12 residues. Trimming removed 5 bases from V and 4 bases from J, with 6 bases in between. CDR3 amino acids: CASSDEGNTIYF. CDR3 in DNA: TGTGCCAGCAGCGACGAGGGAAACACCATATATTTT.

This clonotype was counted many times. This rearrangement joins TRBV19 to TRBJ2-5, with a possible D match to TRBD2 (6 bases). Trimming took 3 bases from V and 3 from J, leaving 14 bases between them. The germline CDR1 and CDR2 sequences are LNHDA and SQIVND (reference sequence). This CDR3 is 15 amino acids long. This CDR3 is CASSIVGSGEETQYF. As DNA, the CDR3 is TGTGCCAGTAGTATCGTCGGATCGGGGGAAGAGACCCAGTACTTC.